The source of this TCR beta chain is a study of tumor and adjacent non-tumor tissue in lung cancer. Three rounds of nested PCR, following a modified ARM-PCR protocol, produced the TCRbeta library. TCRdb called the multiplex PCR reads again in MiXCR, with one record for every CDR3 protein. The sample lists approximately 53,000 distinct CDR3 sequences; around three quarters were seen once. No cell sorting was done before RNA was extracted from the tissue. Distant lung tissue was collected more than 3 cm away from the tumor edge. This CDR3 has 13 amino acids. Germline V gives CDR1 SQVTM, CDR2 ANQGSEA. On this clonotype itself: Relative to the germline gene, one junction end is altered; a read error may explain this.

Sequences were obtained from distant non-tumor lung tissue. The gene calls are TRBV29-1 and TRBJ2-3; TRBD2 is a possible D gene (5 bases). The sequence was collected from a woman aged 55-70 years with non-small cell lung cancer. The CDR3 region is CSVGEGLTDTQFF. The CDR3 coding sequence is TGCAGCGTTGGTGAGGGCCTCACAGATACGCAGTTTTTT.